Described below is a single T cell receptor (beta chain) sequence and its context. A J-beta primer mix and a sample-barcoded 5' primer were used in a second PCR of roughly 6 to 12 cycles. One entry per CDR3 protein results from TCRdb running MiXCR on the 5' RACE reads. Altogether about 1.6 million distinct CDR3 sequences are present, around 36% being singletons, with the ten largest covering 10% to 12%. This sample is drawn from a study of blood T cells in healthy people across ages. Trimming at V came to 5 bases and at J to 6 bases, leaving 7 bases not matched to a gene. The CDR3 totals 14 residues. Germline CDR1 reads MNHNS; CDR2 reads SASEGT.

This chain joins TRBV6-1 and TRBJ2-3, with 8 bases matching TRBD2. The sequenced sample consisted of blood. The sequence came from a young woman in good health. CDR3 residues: CASSRRTSFDTQYF. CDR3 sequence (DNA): TGTGCCAGCAGTAGGCGGACTAGCTTTGATACGCAGTATTTT.